Described below is a single T cell receptor (beta chain) sequence and its context. Its antigen remains unknown. 13 Jbeta primers and 60 Vbeta primers were used for the PCR. The assay was immunoSEQ multiplex PCR, and TCRdb's table has in-frame clones only and misses some. This table holds some 130,000 clones, around three quarters found once. The entry originates in a study of cytomegalovirus exposure and HLA in healthy donors. Whole-study results and caveats: Across HLA loci, a later analysis found differing TCR association rates, with DRB1 most and HLA-C fewest. Analyses of presence/absence relied on an assumption of roughly uniform sequencing depth across donors. As a later analysis showed, several of the most significant clusters appeared to be linked to common viral pathogens.

The germline V and J ends were trimmed by 4 bases and 2 bases, with 17 bases remaining between them. Germline V CDR1 and CDR2: SNHLY, FYNNEI. The length of the CDR3 is 16 residues. The chain combines TRBV2 with TRBJ2-5, with TRBD1 as a possible D gene (5 bases). The sequenced material came from PBMCs. The clonotype originates from a man in his forties in good health and CMV-seropositive. The CDR3 sequence: CASSGRAGQQQETQYF. In DNA form, the CDR3 reads TGTGCCAGCAGTGGTCGGGCCGGACAACAACAAGAGACCCAGTACTTC.